This T cell receptor (beta chain) was profiled in a study of T cell repertoires in cytomegalovirus infection. Study-level information: Carrying CMV and the relevant HLA type showed in public TCR beta signatures.

V dropped 1 base and J dropped 3 bases, with 13 bases sitting between them. The germline V gene has CDR1 LNHDA and CDR2 SQIVND (reference sequence). CDR3 length equals 15 residues. TCRdb passed the reads through MiXCR, listing each CDR3 protein once. Found here are hundreds of thousands of distinct CDR3 sequences, around a third of them singletons; the top ten hold 11% to 15%. This clonotype was recorded a few times. The antigen remains undetermined. The origin of this receptor is a human donor in good health (CMV status not recorded). Some clones in this sample may be carry-over from other donors' samples. The input for sequencing was cultured CD8+ T cells from PBMCs, taken from culture after CMV antigen stimulation. This chain connects TRBV19 to TRBJ2-7, with D perhaps TRBD1 or TRBD2 (5 bases each). Here the CDR3 reads CASSIVGTSGYEQYF. The CDR3 DNA sequence: TGTGCCAGTAGTATAGTGGGGACCAGTGGCTACGAGCAGTACTTC.